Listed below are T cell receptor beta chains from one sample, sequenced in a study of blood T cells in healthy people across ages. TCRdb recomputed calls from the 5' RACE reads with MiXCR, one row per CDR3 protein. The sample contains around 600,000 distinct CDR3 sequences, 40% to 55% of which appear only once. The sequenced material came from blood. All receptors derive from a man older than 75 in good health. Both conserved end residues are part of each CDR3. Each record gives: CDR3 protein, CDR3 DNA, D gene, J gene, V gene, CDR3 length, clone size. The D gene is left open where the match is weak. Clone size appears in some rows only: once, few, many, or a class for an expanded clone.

CDR3: CASSARATQITGELFF
DNA: TGTGCCAGCAGTGCCCGCGCGACTCAGATCACCGGGGAGCTGTTTTTT
D: NA
J: TRBJ2-2
V: TRBV6-2/TRBV6-3
length: 16
size: once

CDR3: CASTYLYGELFF
DNA: TGTGCCAGCACCTACCTCTACGGGGAGCTGTTTTTT
D: NA
J: TRBJ2-2
V: TRBV7-9
length: 12
size: once

CDR3: CASSIRKGIADSSYEQYF
DNA: TGTGCCAGCAGCATAAGAAAGGGAATAGCGGATAGCTCCTACGAGCAGTACTTC
D: NA
J: TRBJ2-7
V: TRBV7-9
length: 18
size: NA

CDR3: CASSFGDQEQFF
DNA: TGCGCCAGCAGCTTCGGAGACCAGGAGCAGTTCTTC
D: NA
J: TRBJ2-1
V: TRBV5-1
length: 12
size: NA

CDR3: CASSLTHPGRATEAFF
DNA: TGTGCCAGCAGCTTAACCCACCCCGGAAGGGCAACTGAAGCTTTCTTT
D: NA
J: TRBJ1-1
V: TRBV7-9
length: 16
size: NA

CDR3: CASSSKAVASTDTQYF
DNA: TGTGCCAGCAGCTCCAAGGCGGTAGCGAGCACAGATACGCAGTATTTT
D: NA
J: TRBJ2-3
V: TRBV9
length: 16
size: NA

CDR3: CASSQGKGETQYF
DNA: TGCGCCAGCAGCCAGGGGAAGGGGGAGACCCAGTACTTC
D: NA
J: TRBJ2-5
V: TRBV4-3
length: 13
size: NA

CDR3: CASSPSLAVQETQYF
DNA: TGTGCCAGCAGCCCTTCCCTAGCGGTCCAAGAGACCCAGTACTTC
D: TRBD2
J: TRBJ2-5
V: TRBV3-1
length: 15
size: NA

CDR3: CASTGLAGTYEQYF
DNA: TGTGCCAGCACCGGACTAGCGGGGACCTACGAGCAGTACTTC
D: TRBD2
J: TRBJ2-7
V: TRBV2
length: 14
size: few

CDR3: CASRKANLAGGTDTQYF
DNA: TGCGCCAGCAGGAAGGCAAACCTAGCGGGGGGGACAGATACGCAGTATTTT
D: TRBD2
J: TRBJ2-3
V: TRBV4-1
length: 17
size: NA

CDR3: CSARQSGTPSYNEQFF
DNA: TGCAGTGCTCGGCAAAGCGGGACCCCATCCTACAATGAGCAGTTCTTC
D: TRBD2
J: TRBJ2-1
V: TRBV20-1
length: 16
size: NA

CDR3: CVSSGVAQETQYF
DNA: TGTGTCAGCAGTGGAGTGGCCCAAGAGACCCAGTACTTC
D: NA
J: TRBJ2-5
V: TRBV6-5
length: 13
size: NA

CDR3: CASSSSGREDEQYF
DNA: TGTGCCAGCAGCAGCAGCGGGAGGGAGGATGAGCAGTACTTC
D: TRBD2
J: TRBJ2-4
V: TRBV6-6
length: 14
size: NA

CDR3: CASSFVRGPTGTQYF
DNA: TGTGCCAGCAGCTTCGTACGTGGACCCACAGGTACGCAGTATTTT
D: NA
J: TRBJ2-3
V: TRBV11-1
length: 15
size: NA

CDR3: CASSPGLAVFSYNEQFF
DNA: TGTGCCAGCAGTCCGGGACTAGCGGTTTTCTCCTACAATGAGCAGTTCTTC
D: TRBD2
J: TRBJ2-1
V: TRBV28
length: 17
size: few

CDR3: CASKRGEQFF
DNA: TGTGCCAGCAAGCGGGGAGAGCAGTTCTTC
D: TRBD2
J: TRBJ2-1
V: TRBV2
length: 10
size: NA

CDR3: CSASDGYGYTF
DNA: TGCAGCGCTTCGGACGGCTATGGCTACACCTTC
D: NA
J: TRBJ1-2
V: TRBV29-1
length: 11
size: once

CDR3: CASSLGTSGRLGINEQFF
DNA: TGTGCCAGCAGCTTAGGGACTAGCGGGCGCCTGGGAATCAATGAGCAGTTCTTC
D: TRBD2
J: TRBJ2-1
V: TRBV7-2
length: 18
size: NA

CDR3: CASSQRVGSHTQYF
DNA: TGTGCCAGCAGCCAAAGAGTCGGGTCGCATACGCAGTATTTT
D: NA
J: TRBJ2-3
V: TRBV3-1
length: 14
size: NA

CDR3: CASSLGAASGRLNEQFF
DNA: TGCGCCAGCAGCTTGGGGGCGGCTAGCGGGAGGTTAAATGAGCAGTTCTTC
D: TRBD2
J: TRBJ2-1
V: TRBV5-1
length: 17
size: NA

CDR3: CASRRTEIYEQYF
DNA: TGCGCCAGCCGAAGGACAGAGATCTACGAGCAGTACTTC
D: NA
J: TRBJ2-7
V: TRBV5-1
length: 13
size: NA

CDR3: CASSSGQGDSNQPQHF
DNA: TGTGCCAGCAGCTCCGGACAGGGTGATAGCAATCAGCCCCAGCATTTT
D: TRBD1
J: TRBJ1-5
V: TRBV7-9
length: 16
size: few

CDR3: CASSDGGEQETQYF
DNA: TGTGCCAGCAGTGACGGAGGGGAGCAAGAGACCCAGTACTTC
D: NA
J: TRBJ2-5
V: TRBV6-6
length: 14
size: NA

CDR3: CASSFNTGGETQYF
DNA: TGTGCCAGCAGCTTTAACACAGGGGGAGAGACCCAGTACTTC
D: TRBD1
J: TRBJ2-5
V: TRBV5-5
length: 14
size: NA

CDR3: CASSLRDRAPDTQYF
DNA: TGTGCCAGCAGTCTCCGGGACAGGGCCCCAGATACGCAGTATTTT
D: TRBD1
J: TRBJ2-3
V: TRBV27
length: 15
size: NA

CDR3: CSGIAGEETQYF
DNA: TGCAGCGGGATAGCGGGAGAAGAGACCCAGTACTTC
D: TRBD2
J: TRBJ2-5
V: TRBV29-1
length: 12
size: NA

CDR3: CASSRRGAGTEAFF
DNA: TGTGCCAGCAGCCGACGGGGGGCAGGGACTGAAGCTTTCTTT
D: NA
J: TRBJ1-1
V: TRBV6-5
length: 14
size: few

CDR3: CAIREDSRAYEQYF
DNA: TGTGCCATCAGAGAGGACAGTAGGGCCTACGAGCAGTACTTC
D: NA
J: TRBJ2-7
V: TRBV10-3
length: 14
size: NA

CDR3: CASSGHSNEKLFF
DNA: TGCGCCAGCAGTGGTCACAGTAATGAAAAACTGTTTTTT
D: NA
J: TRBJ1-4
V: TRBV5-1
length: 13
size: NA

CDR3: CSARVGTSGGYNEQFF
DNA: TGCAGTGCTAGAGTCGGGACTAGCGGGGGGTACAATGAGCAGTTCTTC
D: TRBD2
J: TRBJ2-1
V: TRBV20-1
length: 16
size: NA

CDR3: CASSQALRSETQYF
DNA: TGTGCCAGCAGCCAAGCGTTGAGGTCTGAGACCCAGTACTTC
D: NA
J: TRBJ2-5
V: TRBV4-2
length: 14
size: NA

CDR3: CASSQISGSQSTDTQYF
DNA: TGTGCCAGCAGCCAAATATCAGGGAGCCAGAGCACAGATACGCAGTATTTT
D: NA
J: TRBJ2-3
V: TRBV4-2
length: 17
size: NA

CDR3: CSARGGRAHDTQYF
DNA: TGCAGTGCTAGAGGGGGCAGGGCTCATGATACGCAGTATTTT
D: NA
J: TRBJ2-3
V: TRBV20-1
length: 14
size: few

CDR3: CSVGGASMRNSYEQYF
DNA: TGCAGCGTAGGGGGGGCTTCTATGCGCAACTCCTACGAGCAGTACTTC
D: NA
J: TRBJ2-7
V: TRBV29-1
length: 16
size: few